The 17 T cell receptor beta chains below all came from one sample that was sequenced in a study of shared clonotypes between healthy human individuals. Assay used: immunoSEQ multiplex PCR; TCRdb lists only in-frame clones, some missing. The sample includes around 1.6 million clones, about 98% of them seen just once. The sample consisted of naive CD4+ T cells sorted from blood. As to subset: CD45RA+ positively selected. The source of these receptors is a man aged 25 to 40 in good health.

This clone was detected once. The chain employs TRBV6-6 and TRBJ2-3; TRBD2 might be the D (6 bases). CDR1 MNHNY and CDR2 SVGAGI come from the germline V gene (reference sequence). This CDR3 is built from 16 residues. With 2 bases removed from V and 1 base from J, the gap between germline ends came to 13 bases. CDR3 loop: CASSYPSSERTDTQYF. The CDR3 DNA follows: TGTGCCAGCAGTTACCCCTCTAGCGAGCGCACAGATACGCAGTATTTT.

V is TRBV6-5 and J is TRBJ2-1, with D tentatively TRBD2 (6 bases). There are 15 residues in the CDR3. The V gene's germline CDR1 is MNHEY and CDR2 SVGAGI. V lost 6 bases and J 0 bases, leaving 12 bases between the germline ends. CDR3 protein: CASSRDSSSYNEQFF. For the CDR3, the DNA is TGTGCCAGCAGCCGGGACTCCAGCTCCTACAATGAGCAGTTCTTC.

The CDR3 here is CALSGDNTDTQYF. Here the CDR3 DNA reads TGTGCCCTTAGCGGAGATAACACAGATACGCAGTATTTT. The chain carries TRBV30 and TRBJ2-3, with D possibly TRBD2 on 6 matching bases. The CDR3 is 13 residues long. Trimming removed 8 bases from V and 2 bases from J, with 14 bases in between. The germline CDR1 and CDR2 sequences are GTSNPN and SVGIG (reference sequence).

The chain couples TRBV11-2 to TRBJ2-7; TRBD1 aligns across 8 bases. Germline trimming cut 5 bases from V and 3 bases from J; bases unmatched to any gene: 6. This CDR3 has 14 amino acids. The germline CDR1 and CDR2 sequences are SGHAT and FQNNGV. The CDR3 DNA is TGTGCCAGCAGCATACAGACAGGGGTCTACGAGCAGTACTTC. It specifies CASSIQTGVYEQYF.

The CDR3 here is CASSGTPTAEQYF. In DNA, the CDR3 is TGTGCCAGCTCCGGGACACCTACCGCCGAGCAGTACTTC. The chain recombines TRBV18 with TRBJ2-7; possibly TRBD1 for D (6 bases). V lost 6 bases, J lost 6 bases, and 15 bases lay in between. The germline gives CDR1 KGHSH, CDR2 LQKENI. This CDR3 comprises 13 residues.

The gene calls are TRBV6-4 and TRBJ1-2; 10 nucleotides line up with TRBD1. Germline CDR1 MRHNA, CDR2 SNTAGT. The length of the CDR3 is 16 residues. V was pared by 4 bases and J by 8 bases, with 13 bases of the junction left unmatched. The CDR3 DNA reads as TGTGCCAGCAGTGTTACCCCTTCCCGGGACAGGGGAGGCTACACCTTC. Its translation is CASSVTPSRDRGGYTF.

V and J are TRBV6-6 and TRBJ1-1, with 10 bases identical to TRBD1. The trim removed 2 bases at V and 6 bases at J, leaving 6 bases unmatched. This CDR3 has 15 amino acids. Germline CDR1 reads MNHNY; CDR2 reads SVGAGI (reference sequence). In nucleotides, the CDR3 is TGTGCCAGCAGTTACAGGACAGGGGGATCGCCTGAAGCTTTCTTT. Its protein is CASSYRTGGSPEAFF.

This sequence joins TRBV30 and TRBJ1-2; D is unclear. Germline V gene data show CDR1 as GTSNPN and CDR2 as SVGIG (reference sequence). The CDR3 totals 8 residues. Trimming took off 8 bases at V and 8 bases at J, with 6 bases between the two ends. The CDR3 sequence is CAANGYTF. CDR3 DNA: TGTGCCGCTAACGGCTACACCTTC.

The CDR3 nucleotides are TGTGCCAGCAGTGAAGAGGCAGGGCTAGGCGAGCAGTACTTC. Translating gives CASSEEAGLGEQYF. This rearrangement joins TRBV6-1 to TRBJ2-7, with D possibly being TRBD1 (5 bases). The CDR3 length is 14 residues. The V gene's germline CDR1 is MNHNS and CDR2 SASEGT. V was shortened by 1 base and J by 6 bases, with 13 bases between the two germline ends.

The chain recombines TRBV9 with TRBJ1-2; D call uncertain. The germline V gene has CDR1 SGDLS and CDR2 YYNGEE. The CDR3 has 13 amino acids. V lost 1 base and J lost 1, with 5 bases in between. Here the CDR3 DNA reads TGTGCCAGCAGCGTAACCAGTAACTATGGCTACACCTTC. Amino acid sequence: CASSVTSNYGYTF. The full variable domain, completed using reference TRBV9 and TRBJ1-2, is DSGVTQTPKHLITATGQRVTLRCSPRSGDLSVYWYQQSLDQGLQFLIQYYNGEERAKGNILERFSAQQFPDLHSELNLSSLELGDSALYFCASSVTSNYGYTFGSGTRLTVV.

The chain links TRBV18 to TRBJ2-4, with 7 bases lining up with TRBD1. J was trimmed by 5 bases and V by 5 bases; bases with no gene match: 6. Germline V gene sequence: CDR1 KGHSH, CDR2 LQKENI. The CDR3 contains 14 residues. The CDR3 reads CASSATGTQNIQYF. The CDR3 coding sequence is TGTGCCAGCTCAGCGACAGGGACCCAAAACATTCAGTACTTC.

The rearrangement links TRBV7-2 to TRBJ1-2, with a tentative D call TRBD1 (5 bases). Between the trimmed V and J ends, which lost 5 bases and 2 bases, there was a span of 12 bases. Germline V gene data show CDR1 as SGHTA and CDR2 as FQGNSA. This CDR3 has 14 amino acids. CDR3 sequence reads: CASSLSTGNYGYTF. For the CDR3, the DNA is TGTGCCAGCAGCCTCTCCACAGGCAACTATGGCTACACCTTC. The variable domain in full, completed from reference TRBV7-2 and TRBJ1-2, reads GAGVSQSPSNKVTEKGKDVELRCDPISGHTALYWYRQSLGQGLEFLIYFQGNSAPDKSGLPSDRFSAERTGGSVSTLTIQRTQQEDSAVYLCASSLSTGNYGYTFGSGTRLTVV.

V is TRBV18 and J is TRBJ1-3, with D unresolved. Germline CDR1 reads KGHSH; CDR2 reads LQKENI. V lost 3 bases, J lost 2 bases, and 8 bases lay in between. This CDR3 spans 14 amino acids. CDR3 nucleotides: TGTGCCAGCTCACCGATTCCCGCTGGAAACACCATATATTTT. Protein product: CASSPIPAGNTIYF.

With respect to this clone: Germline is not matched at one junction end, which may reflect a read error. The V and J genes are TRBV15 and TRBJ2-7; TRBD2 matches 8 bases. The CDR3 sequence is 18 residues long. Germline-derived CDR1 and CDR2 are LNHNV and YYDKDF (reference sequence). The CDR3 is CTTSRDQSGSGSAYEQYF. The CDR3 region has the DNA TGTACCACCAGCAGAGATCAATCTGGCAGCGGGAGTGCTTACGAGCAGTACTTC.

The genes are TRBV5-1 and TRBJ2-1; D is perhaps TRBD1 (5 bases). The V end lost 0 bases, the J end lost 6 bases, and 16 bases lay between the germline ends. Germline CDR1 is SGHRS and CDR2 is YFSETQ. The CDR3 sequence is 16 residues long. The CDR3 bases are TGCGCCAGCAGCTTGGCCGCACAGGAACCTACCAATGAGCAGTTCTTC. Amino acid sequence: CASSLAAQEPTNEQFF.

The rearrangement uses TRBV5-4 and TRBJ2-3; the D gene is possibly TRBD1 (6 bases). V lost 2 bases to trimming and J lost 1 base, with 11 bases between them. The CDR3 totals 15 residues. Germline V gene data show CDR1 as SGHNT and CDR2 as YYREEE (reference sequence). DNA of the CDR3: TGTGCCAGCAGCTTTGGGACATGGGGCACAGATACGCAGTATTTT. Residues: CASSFGTWGTDTQYF.

The chain employs TRBV20-1 and TRBJ2-7; D is ambiguous. Trimming pared 5 bases from V and 6 bases from J, leaving 8 bases between. Germline lookup yields CDR1 DFQATT and CDR2 SNEGSKA (reference sequence). The CDR3 has 10 amino acids. CDR3 nucleotides: TGCAGTGCTCTCACAAGCGAGCAGTACTTC. This sequence encodes CSALTSEQYF.